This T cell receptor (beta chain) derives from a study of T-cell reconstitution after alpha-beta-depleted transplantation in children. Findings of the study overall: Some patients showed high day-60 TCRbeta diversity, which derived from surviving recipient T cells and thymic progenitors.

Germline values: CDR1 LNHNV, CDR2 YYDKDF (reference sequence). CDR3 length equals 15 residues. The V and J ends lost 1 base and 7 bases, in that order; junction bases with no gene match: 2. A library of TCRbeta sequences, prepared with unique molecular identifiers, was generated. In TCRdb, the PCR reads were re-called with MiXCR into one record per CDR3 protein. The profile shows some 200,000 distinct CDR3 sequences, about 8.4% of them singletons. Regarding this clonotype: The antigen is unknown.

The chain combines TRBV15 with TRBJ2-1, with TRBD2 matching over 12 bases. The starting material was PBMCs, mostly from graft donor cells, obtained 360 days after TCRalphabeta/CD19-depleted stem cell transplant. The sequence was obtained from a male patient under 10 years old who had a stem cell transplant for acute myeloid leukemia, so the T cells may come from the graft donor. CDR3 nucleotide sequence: TGTGCCACCAGCAGAGGGACTAGCGGGGTTAATGAGCAGTTCTTC. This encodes CATSRGTSGVNEQFF.